This T cell receptor beta chain stems from a study of blood T cell repertoires in COVID-19. CDR1 is GTSNPN and CDR2 is SVGIG in the germline V gene (reference sequence). The V gene end was trimmed by 0 bases and the J gene end by 9 bases; junction bases not matched to a gene: 2. The CDR3 covers 13 residues. Those who participated ranged in age from roughly 18 to 90 years and resided in 24 US areas. The method was immunoSEQ multiplex PCR; TCRdb's version includes in-frame clones alone and lacks a portion of them. The repertoire holds 200,000 to 250,000 clones, with 85% to 90% as singletons. The receptor was derived from a man aged 25-45 years who had been exposed to COVID-19. Sequencing was performed on PBMCs or T cells enriched from blood (not recorded which). The V gene is TRBV30, the J gene TRBJ1-6; 7 bases map to TRBD1. Written as DNA, the CDR3 is TGTGCCTGGAGTGTGGACAGGAGTTCACCCCTCCACTTT. It yields the protein CAWSVDRSSPLHF.